This T cell receptor beta chain was found in a study of blood T cell repertoires in COVID-19. Study background: Samples taken during acute and convalescent COVID-19 were collected in the United States, Italy and Spain. PBMCs, B-cell-depleted T cells, or T cells provided the cDNA or gDNA that made up the material.

Per the study methods: The authors estimated nucleated cell counts from reference gene primer amplification. The protocol was immunoSEQ multiplex PCR, while the TCRdb copy is restricted to in-frame clones and leaves out a portion. The V and J calls and clone size come from that table; D and trimming were worked out from the DNA. The sample has approximately 100,000 clones; approximately 92% are singletons. Germline V gene lookup returns CDR1 SGDLS and CDR2 YYNGEE. Trimming pared 0 bases from V and 0 bases from J, leaving 10 bases between. This CDR3 has 15 residues. The genes are TRBV9 and TRBJ2-7, with a weak D call TRBD1 (6 bases). The clonotype originates from a man in his fifties or sixties with active COVID-19. Sequencing used peripheral blood. CDR3: CASSVGGQISYEQYF. Here the CDR3 DNA reads TGTGCCAGCAGCGTAGGGGGGCAGATCTCCTACGAGCAGTACTTC. Full variable domain (missing parts from reference TRBV9 and TRBJ2-7): DSGVTQTPKHLITATGQRVTLRCSPRSGDLSVYWYQQSLDQGLQFLIQYYNGEERAKGNILERFSAQQFPDLHSELNLSSLELGDSALYFCASSVGGQISYEQYFGPGTRLTVT.